This TCR beta chain is from a study of early T cells in non-severe SARS-CoV-2 infection. This CDR3 contains 13 residues. V lost 4 bases and J lost 3, with 9 bases in between. Germline-derived CDR1 and CDR2 are SEHNR and FQNEAQ (reference sequence). This clonotype was seen more than once but under ten times. Each single cDNA molecule received a unique molecular identifier. MiXCR, run by TCRdb on the 5' RACE reads, gives a single entry per CDR3 protein. The table includes around 25,000 distinct CDR3 sequences, roughly 4% detected once. Sequences were obtained from whole blood. The sequence was obtained from an adult who was a healthcare worker with PCR-confirmed SARS-CoV-2 infection or an uninfected control (not recorded which). The J gene is TRBJ2-5, the V gene TRBV7-9; no definite D call. In DNA form, the CDR3 reads TGTGCCAGCAGCTCTTCAGATGAAGAGACCCAGTACTTC. Residues: CASSSSDEETQYF. Full variable domain (outside the CDR3, taken from reference TRBV7-9 and TRBJ2-5): DTGVSQNPRHKITKRGQNVTFRCDPISEHNRLYWYRQTLGQGPEFLTYFQNEAQLEKSRLLSDRFSAERPKGSFSTLEIQRTEQGDSAMYLCASSSSDEETQYFGPGTRLLVL.